The rows below give T cell receptor beta chains drawn from one sample of a study of identical twins. TCRdb redid the calling of the 5' RACE reads with MiXCR, one entry per CDR3 protein. The repertoire has over 200,000 distinct CDR3 sequences, around 10% of them found once; the top ten carry about 5.2%. Material for sequencing was memory (CD45RO+) T cells sorted from blood. Receptors were obtained from a woman between 18 and 29 years old in good health. Both conserved end residues are trimmed from each CDR3. Clone size, where shown, is once, few, many, or a class for clones that have expanded.

J gene | V gene | clone size | CDR3 protein
TRBJ2-5 | TRBV20-1 | . | SASSSHILETQY
TRBJ2-3 | TRBV28 | . | ASRSEDRTDTQY
TRBJ1-2 | TRBV5-4 | few | ASSLVNSHYGYT
TRBJ2-3 | TRBV7-2 | few | ASSYSGASSTDTQY
TRBJ2-1 | TRBV10-3 | . | ASHYSGTSGITEQF
TRBJ1-2 | TRBV18 | . | ASSSDRKNYGYT
TRBJ2-5 | TRBV11-2 | many | ASSSPATGVETQY
TRBJ1-1 | TRBV25-1 | many | ASSAGNTEAF
TRBJ1-3 | TRBV15 | . | ATSKGGQTHSGNTIY
TRBJ2-7 | TRBV3-1 | few | ASSQATRGFRAQY